Listed here are 31 T cell receptor beta chains from one sample, sequenced in a study of control samples from healthy donors and cancer patients. Sequencing used immunoSEQ multiplex PCR; TCRdb keeps in-frame clones, though not all of them. In the table there are some 28,000 clones, 85% to 90% of which are singletons. Sequencing was performed on PBMCs. The receptors come from a woman in her thirties or forties with lung cancer.

The chain links TRBV7-8 to TRBJ2-3, with 7 bases fitting TRBD2. The V gene's germline CDR1 is SGHVS and CDR2 FQNEAQ. The trim removed 1 base at V and 4 bases at J, leaving 5 bases unmatched. This CDR3 is built from 15 residues. The CDR3 here is CASSLGGLGADTQYF. As DNA, the CDR3 is TGTGCCAGCAGCTTAGGCGGACTAGGAGCAGATACGCAGTATTTT.

This chain links TRBV18 with TRBJ2-5; 7 positions agree with TRBD1. The CDR3 has 16 amino acids. After removal of 6 bases from V and 4 bases from J, the junction contained 14 bases not matched to a gene. Looked up from germline, CDR1 is KGHSH and CDR2 is LQKENI. CDR3 bases: TGTGCCAGCTCGCCTACAGGGGCGAGGAGAGGAGAGACCCAGTACTTC. Translated, it gives CASSPTGARRGETQYF.

The chain recombines TRBV12-3 or TRBV12-4 with TRBJ1-3; D unclear. V was pared by 1 base and J by 3 bases, with 1 base between. CDR3 length: 12 residues. CDR3 region: CASSLVGNTIYF. CDR3 nucleotides: TGTGCCAGCAGTTTAGTTGGAAACACCATATATTTT.

The gene calls are TRBV10-2 and TRBJ2-5; D gene ambiguous. Trimming removed 4 bases at V and 0 bases at J, with 9 bases between. The CDR3 consists of 14 residues. Germline V gene lookup returns CDR1 WSHSY and CDR2 SAAADI. CDR3 sequence: CASSGGPNQETQYF. CDR3 in DNA: TGCGCCAGCAGTGGTGGACCGAACCAAGAGACCCAGTACTTC.

By share, this clone counts as large. The chain recombines TRBV4-1 with TRBJ1-2; D not resolved. This CDR3 has 15 amino acids. V was trimmed by 0 bases and J by 8 bases, leaving 16 bases between them. From germline, CDR1 is MGHRA and CDR2 YSYEKL. The CDR3 is CASSQDPGPLGGYTF. Written as DNA, the CDR3 is TGCGCCAGCAGCCAAGATCCAGGACCGCTCGGGGGCTACACCTTC.

In nucleotides, the CDR3 is TGTGCCAGCAGTCGACGGATTAGATCTGACGAGCAGTACTTC. Protein product: CASSRRIRSDEQYF. J is TRBJ2-7 and V is TRBV5-6; D ambiguous. The germline V gene has CDR1 SGHDT and CDR2 YYEEEE. CDR3 size: 14 residues. Deletions cut 5 bases from V and 5 bases from J, with 17 bases between.

The J gene is TRBJ1-2, the V gene TRBV30; no definite D call. This CDR3 has 12 amino acids. Trimming pared 7 bases from V and 6 bases from J, leaving 15 bases between. Germline values: CDR1 GTSNPN, CDR2 SVGIG (reference sequence). The CDR3 DNA follows: TGTGCCTACCCAGGAGGGAAAGATGGCTACACCTTC. Residues: CAYPGGKDGYTF. Looking up the rest from reference TRBV30 and TRBJ1-2 gives the full variable domain: SQTIHQWPATLVQPVGSPLSLECTVEGTSNPNLYWYRQAAGRGLQLLFYSVGIGQISSEVPQNLSASRPQDRQFILSSKKLLLSDSGFYLCAYPGGKDGYTFGSGTRLTVV.

The V and J genes are TRBV5-1 and TRBJ1-6; D gene unclear. CDR1 and CDR2 from the germline V gene are SGHRS and YFSETQ. The ends were cut back, 0 bases at V and 6 bases at J, with 13 bases in the middle. The CDR3 is 16 amino acids. In nucleotides, the CDR3 is TGCGCCAGCAGCTTGGATGGCGCAACGGGTAATTCACCCCTCCACTTT. Its translation: CASSLDGATGNSPLHF. Combining the CDR3 with reference TRBV5-1 and TRBJ1-6 gives the whole variable domain KAGVTQTPRYLIKTRGQQVTLSCSPISGHRSVSWYQQTPGQGLQFLFEYFSETQRNKGNFPGRFSGRQFSNSRSEMNVSTLELGDSALYLCASSLDGATGNSPLHFGNGTRLTVT.

This chain links TRBV4-1 with TRBJ2-7; D unclear. CDR1 and CDR2 from the germline V gene are MGHRA and YSYEKL. V shed 1 base and J shed 1 base, with 11 bases lying between them. The length of the CDR3 is 15 residues. CDR3 bases: TGCGCCAGCAGCCAAGGACGAGGAATGTCCTACGAGCAGTACTTC. This translates into CASSQGRGMSYEQYF.

This chain connects TRBV2 to TRBJ2-5; D gene unclear. V was shortened by 1 base and J by 3 bases, with 12 bases between the two germline ends. Germline CDR1 is SNHLY and CDR2 is FYNNEI. This CDR3 contains 15 residues. In DNA, the CDR3 is TGTGCCAGCAGTGAAGGGAACCTGGATGAAGAGACCCAGTACTTC. This sequence encodes CASSEGNLDEETQYF.

This chain joins TRBV5-1 and TRBJ1-6, with TRBD1 matching 11 bases. V shed 4 bases and J 9 bases; nucleotides not matched to a gene: 6. The germline V gene has CDR1 SGHRS and CDR2 YFSETQ. This CDR3 comprises 15 residues. CDR3 sequence: CASSPEGQGGSPLHF. The CDR3 region has the DNA TGCGCCAGCAGCCCAGAGGGACAGGGGGGTTCACCCCTCCACTTT.

The chain combines TRBV7-9 with TRBJ2-1, with D possibly matching TRBD2 (5 bases). Germline V gene data show CDR1 as SEHNR and CDR2 as FQNEAQ (reference sequence). The CDR3 loop spans 16 amino acids. Trimming took off 2 bases at V and 0 bases at J, with 11 bases between the two ends. The CDR3 protein is CASSLRLQSSYNEQFF. Here the CDR3 DNA reads TGTGCCAGCAGCTTACGACTACAAAGCTCCTACAATGAGCAGTTCTTC. Based on the CDR3 plus reference TRBV7-9 and TRBJ2-1, the full variable domain is DTGVSQNPRHKITKRGQNVTFRCDPISEHNRLYWYRQTLGQGPEFLTYFQNEAQLEKSRLLSDRFSAERPKGSFSTLEIQRTEQGDSAMYLCASSLRLQSSYNEQFFGPGTRLTVL.

The V and J genes are TRBV24-1 and TRBJ2-5; 9 nucleotides match TRBD2. With V trimmed by 4 bases and J by 2 bases, 7 bases remained unmatched. The CDR3 consists of 16 residues. Germline lookup yields CDR1 KGHDR and CDR2 SFDVKD. The CDR3 protein is CATSDVGLANQETQYF. CDR3 nucleotides: TGTGCCACCAGTGACGTGGGACTAGCTAATCAAGAGACCCAGTACTTC.

J is TRBJ1-1 and V is TRBV6-4, with 9 positions matching TRBD1. V lost 6 bases, J lost 3 bases, and 5 bases stayed unmatched. Germline values: CDR1 MRHNA, CDR2 SNTAGT. The CDR3 sequence is 14 residues long. The CDR3 nucleotides are TGTGCCAGCAGGGAGACAGGGGGAGACACTGAAGCTTTCTTT. Translating gives CASRETGGDTEAFF.

The chain is built from TRBV11-2 and TRBJ2-3; 10 bases line up with TRBD2. Germline V CDR1 and CDR2: SGHAT, FQNNGV. This CDR3 comprises 16 residues. Losses at the gene ends were 5 bases for V and 3 bases for J; bases not matched to a gene: 8. CDR3 loop: CASSALAGGGTDTQYF. The CDR3 bases are TGTGCCAGCAGCGCCTTAGCGGGGGGCGGAACAGATACGCAGTATTTT.

The chain links TRBV7-9 to TRBJ2-7; no clear D. CDR3 length equals 12 residues. Germline CDR1 is SEHNR and CDR2 is FQNEAQ (reference sequence). The ends were cut back, 1 base at V and 4 bases at J, with 5 bases in the middle. The CDR3 sequence is CASSLGVYEQYF. CDR3 in DNA: TGTGCCAGCAGCTTAGGGGTTTACGAGCAGTACTTC.

V gene TRBV11-2 combines with J gene TRBJ2-5; 8 nucleotides agree with TRBD2. J lost 4 bases, V lost 6 bases, and 10 bases had no gene match. Germline values: CDR1 SGHAT, CDR2 FQNNGV. The CDR3 sequence is 15 residues long. CDR3 sequence (DNA): TGTGCCAGCAGAACTAACACTAGCGGACGAGAGACCCAGTACTTC. It codes for CASRTNTSGRETQYF.

This sequence joins TRBV30 and TRBJ1-2; D is perhaps TRBD1 (6 bases). V dropped 2 bases and J dropped 0 bases, with 16 bases sitting between them. The CDR3 length is 16 residues. The germline V gene has CDR1 GTSNPN and CDR2 SVGIG (reference sequence). The CDR3 is CAWSPGQYISNYGYTF. The DNA for the CDR3 is TGTGCCTGGAGTCCAGGACAGTACATTTCTAACTATGGCTACACCTTC.

The DNA of the CDR3 is TGTGCCAGCAGTTTGTTCAGGGCGCATGGCTACACCTTC. Encoded protein: CASSLFRAHGYTF. The chain is built from TRBV12-3 or TRBV12-4 and TRBJ1-2; a possible D gene is TRBD1 (5 bases). This CDR3 is 13 amino acids long. Trimming took 3 bases from V and 6 from J, leaving 11 bases between them.

J is TRBJ1-2 and V is TRBV28, with D uncertain. Germline values: CDR1 MDHEN, CDR2 SYDVKM. V was cut by 5 bases and J by 2 bases, with 15 bases left in between. The CDR3 consists of 15 residues. The CDR3: CASSTGGRANYGYTF. The CDR3 DNA follows: TGTGCCAGCAGTACCGGAGGAAGGGCCAACTATGGCTACACCTTC.

This clone has just one count. The V and J genes are TRBV7-2 and TRBJ2-1; TRBD2 matches 9 bases. Germline V gives CDR1 SGHTA, CDR2 FQGNSA. V lost 1 base to trimming and J lost 6 bases; unmatched junction nucleotides: 7. This CDR3 is built from 16 residues. CDR3 nucleotides: TGTGCCAGCAGCTTAGGTCGTAGCGGGGGCACCAATGAGCAGTTCTTC. Residues: CASSLGRSGGTNEQFF.

This chain links TRBV4-2 with TRBJ2-1; the D is unclear. CDR1 and CDR2 (germline): LGHNA, YNFKEQ. CDR3 length: 16 residues. The V end lost 1 base, the J end lost 6 bases, and 16 bases lay between the germline ends. CDR3 loop: CASSQGVSISPNEQFF. CDR3 nucleotides: TGTGCCAGCAGCCAAGGTGTCAGCATTAGCCCCAATGAGCAGTTCTTC.

V usage is TRBV30 and J usage is TRBJ2-2, with D hard to call. This CDR3 has 13 amino acids. Between the trimmed V and J ends, which lost 1 base and 3 bases, there was a span of 6 bases. From germline, CDR1 is GTSNPN and CDR2 SVGIG (reference sequence). CDR3 in DNA: TGTGCCTGGAGTGGAACGGACACCGGGGAGCTGTTTTTT. Protein sequence: CAWSGTDTGELFF.

CDR3 bases: TGTGCCAGCAGTGGCGGACTTGAAGCTTTCTTT. Its translation: CASSGGLEAFF. This chain connects TRBV28 to TRBJ1-1, with D unclear. From germline, CDR1 is MDHEN and CDR2 SYDVKM. CDR3 size: 11 residues. With 5 bases removed from V and 7 bases from J, the gap between germline ends came to 8 bases.

V is TRBV11-3 and J is TRBJ1-1; D remains ambiguous. V was pared by 3 bases and J by 6 bases, with 11 bases between. The CDR3 covers 13 residues. Germline CDR1 and CDR2: SGHNT and YENEEA. The CDR3 loop is CASSFSGGAEAFF. The CDR3 coding sequence is TGTGCCAGCAGCTTTTCCGGCGGTGCTGAAGCTTTCTTT.

The chain recombines TRBV4-2 with TRBJ1-1; no clear D. V was cut by 0 bases and J by 1 base, with 6 bases left in between. From germline, CDR1 is LGHNA and CDR2 YNFKEQ. The CDR3 contains 14 residues. This CDR3 is CASSQDPGNTEAFF. The CDR3 nucleotides read TGTGCCAGCAGCCAAGACCCGGGGAACACTGAAGCTTTCTTT.

The V gene is TRBV7-8, the J gene TRBJ1-5; 8 positions match TRBD1. In germline, CDR1 is SGHVS, CDR2 FQNEAQ. The CDR3 extends over 14 amino acids. V was clipped by 8 bases and J by 6 bases; unmatched bases: 9. The CDR3 is CASRNQGAGQPQHF. As DNA, the CDR3 is TGTGCCAGCCGAAACCAGGGGGCGGGTCAGCCCCAGCATTTT. The whole variable domain, filled in from reference TRBV7-8 and TRBJ1-5, reads GAGVSQSPRYKVAKRGQDVALRCDPISGHVSLFWYQQALGQGPEFLTYFQNEAQLDKSGLPSDRFFAERPEGSVSTLKIQRTQQEDSAVYLCASRNQGAGQPQHFGDGTRLSIL.

The J gene is TRBJ2-7, the V gene TRBV6-2 or TRBV6-3; 10 nucleotides match TRBD1. Germline values: CDR1 MNHEY, CDR2 SVGEGT. The V segment lost 3 bases and the J segment 2 bases; nucleotides outside the gene matches: 4. The CDR3 totals 15 residues. For the CDR3, the DNA is TGTGCCAGCAGTTATGACGGGACAGGGGCCTACGAGCAGTACTTC. This gives the protein CASSYDGTGAYEQYF.

The chain combines TRBV18 with TRBJ1-5; tentatively, D is TRBD1 (6 bases). The CDR3 covers 14 residues. Germline CDR1 is KGHSH and CDR2 is LQKENI. V was pared by 3 bases and J by 4 bases, with 10 bases between. The CDR3 reads CASSPDSSNQPQHF. CDR3 sequence (DNA): TGTGCCAGCTCACCGGACAGCTCAAATCAGCCCCAGCATTTT.

The V and J genes are TRBV3-1 (or the pseudogene TRBV3-2) and TRBJ2-7; the D gene could be TRBD1 or TRBD2 (6 bases each). Trimming removed 3 bases at V and 0 bases at J, with 12 bases between. In germline, CDR1 is LGHDT, CDR2 YNNKEL (reference sequence). The CDR3 runs 15 residues. CDR3 in amino acids: CASSQGGTYSYEQYF. The CDR3 DNA follows: TGTGCCAGCAGCCAGGGGGGCACCTACTCCTACGAGCAGTACTTC.

The chain is built from TRBV19 and TRBJ2-7, with 7 bases that match TRBD2. V lost 6 bases, J lost 3 bases, and 11 bases stayed unmatched. Germline CDR1 LNHDA, CDR2 SQIVND (reference sequence). This CDR3 is 15 amino acids long. The CDR3, as DNA: TGTGCCAGTAGCCCTCGGGGGGATCAAAACTACGAGCAGTACTTC. Amino acids: CASSPRGDQNYEQYF.